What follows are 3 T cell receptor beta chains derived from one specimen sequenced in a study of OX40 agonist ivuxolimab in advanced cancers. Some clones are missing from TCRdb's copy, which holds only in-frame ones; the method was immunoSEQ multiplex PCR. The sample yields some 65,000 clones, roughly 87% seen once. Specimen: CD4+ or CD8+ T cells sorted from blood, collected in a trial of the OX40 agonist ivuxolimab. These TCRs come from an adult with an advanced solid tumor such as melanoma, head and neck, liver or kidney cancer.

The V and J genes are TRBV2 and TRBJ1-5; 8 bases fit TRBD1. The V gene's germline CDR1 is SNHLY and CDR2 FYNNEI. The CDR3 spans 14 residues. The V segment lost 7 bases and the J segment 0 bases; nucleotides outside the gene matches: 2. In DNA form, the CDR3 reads TGTGCCAGCACCGGACAGGGTAGCAATCAGCCCCAGCATTTT. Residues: CASTGQGSNQPQHF.

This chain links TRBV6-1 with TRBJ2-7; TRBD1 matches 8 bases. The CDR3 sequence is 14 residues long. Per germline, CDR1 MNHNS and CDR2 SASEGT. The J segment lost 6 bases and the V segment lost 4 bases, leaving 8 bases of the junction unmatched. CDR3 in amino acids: CASSVTGEVREQYF. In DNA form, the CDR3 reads TGTGCCAGCAGTGTGACAGGGGAGGTACGCGAGCAGTACTTC.

CDR3 loop: CASSLAARNQPQHF. CDR3 sequence (DNA): TGTGCCAGCAGCTTGGCTGCGCGCAATCAGCCCCAGCATTTT. This chain connects TRBV5-5 to TRBJ1-5, with D uncertain. The V and J ends lost 0 bases and 2 bases respectively, with 6 bases between them. From germline, CDR1 is SGHKS and CDR2 YYEKEE (reference sequence). This CDR3 region has 14 residues.